The 10 T cell receptor beta chains reported below all come from one sample, sequenced in a study of CD8+ T cells in alopecia areata. The treatment here: oral pan-JAK inhibitor, 5-10 mg twice daily. In each case, RNA was isolated and then reverse transcribed into cDNA as the sequencing template. Sequencing was performed with immunoSEQ multiplex PCR; in TCRdb, only in-frame clones are kept and a portion is missing. The repertoire has around 140,000 clones, 45% to 60% of them found once; the top ten carry 15% to 20%. The sequenced sample was CD8+ T cells sorted from blood, obtained at week 4, from a patient treated with tofacitinib. The receptor source for this set is a human donor with alopecia areata.

The CDR3 loop is CASSPTRGATEAFF. CDR3 in DNA: TGTGCCAGCAGCCCGACTCGGGGCGCGACTGAAGCTTTCTTT. The chain employs TRBV13 and TRBJ1-1, with TRBD1 as a possible D gene (5 bases). The ends were cut back, 5 bases at V and 5 bases at J, with 15 bases in the middle. Per germline, CDR1 PRHDT and CDR2 FYEKMQ (reference sequence). This CDR3 is 14 amino acids long.

About this clone itself: Other DNA variants within this sample encode the same CDR3. The chain has TRBV30 and TRBJ2-5; D possibly matches TRBD1 or TRBD2 (6 bases each). CDR3 length: 13 residues. The germline V and J ends were trimmed by 0 bases and 5 bases, with 10 bases remaining between them. The germline CDR1 and CDR2 sequences are GTSNPN and SVGIG (reference sequence). Here the CDR3 reads CAWSVGGGETQYF. CDR3 sequence (DNA): TGTGCCTGGAGTGTGGGGGGCGGCGAGACCCAGTACTTC.

This chain joins TRBV7-3 and TRBJ2-3, with a tentative D call TRBD1 (5 bases). Germline CDR1 is SGHTA and CDR2 is FQGTGA. V was cut by 4 bases and J by 0 bases, with 8 bases left in between. This CDR3 is built from 14 residues. This chain's CDR3 is CASSWTSSTDTQYF. The CDR3 DNA follows: TGTGCCAGCAGCTGGACATCTAGCACAGATACGCAGTATTTT.

The CDR3: CASLRGLNEQFF. CDR3 bases: TGTGCCAGCTTGAGGGGTCTAAATGAGCAGTTCTTC. The chain uses TRBV5-5 and TRBJ2-1; either TRBD1 or TRBD2 may fit D (5 bases each). Trimming left V 7 bases short and J 7 bases short, with 12 bases between. Germline assignment: CDR1 SGHKS and CDR2 YYEKEE (reference sequence). The CDR3 loop spans 12 amino acids.

The V gene is TRBV29-1, the J gene TRBJ1-1; 7 bases map to TRBD1. Germline V gene data show CDR1 as SQVTM and CDR2 as ANQGSEA. The CDR3 is 13 amino acids. Trimming removed 5 bases from V and 3 bases from J; junction bases left unmatched: 6. The CDR3: CSVLDRVDTEAFF. The CDR3 bases are TGCAGCGTTTTAGACAGGGTGGACACTGAAGCTTTCTTT.

The CDR3 reads CAEGGANTGELFF. The CDR3 nucleotides are TGCGCCGAGGGAGGGGCGAACACCGGGGAGCTGTTTTTT. The V gene is TRBV29-1, the J gene TRBJ2-2, with 7 nucleotides matching TRBD2. The CDR3 is 13 residues long. Germline CDR1 reads SQVTM; CDR2 reads ANQGSEA.

There are a few counts of this clone. This chain joins TRBV7-2 and TRBJ1-1, with a weak D call TRBD1 (6 bases). The V end was cut by 5 bases, the J end by 3 bases, with 13 bases between. CDR1 and CDR2 from the germline V gene are SGHTA and FQGNSA. This CDR3 is built from 14 residues. CDR3: CASSRTDFDTEAFF. The CDR3 DNA is TGTGCCAGCAGCCGGACAGACTTCGACACTGAAGCTTTCTTT. Filled out from reference TRBV7-2 and TRBJ1-1, the complete variable domain reads GAGVSQSPSNKVTEKGKDVELRCDPISGHTALYWYRQSLGQGLEFLIYFQGNSAPDKSGLPSDRFSAERTGGSVSTLTIQRTQQEDSAVYLCASSRTDFDTEAFFGQGTRLTVV.

This chain joins TRBV14 and TRBJ1-1, with a possible D match to TRBD1 (5 bases). The CDR3 covers 12 residues. V was clipped by 4 bases and J by 5 bases, with 8 bases between them. Germline CDR1 is SGHDN and CDR2 is FVKESK. DNA for the CDR3: TGTGCCAGCAGCCCCGGGGGGACTGAAGCTTTCTTT. Encoded protein: CASSPGGTEAFF.

The chain combines TRBV28 with TRBJ2-1; D might be TRBD1 (5 bases). Looked up from germline, CDR1 is MDHEN and CDR2 is SYDVKM. The CDR3 has 12 amino acids. V dropped 7 bases and J dropped 3 bases, with 7 bases sitting between them. CDR3 loop: CASKDSYNEQFF. The CDR3, as DNA: TGTGCCAGCAAAGACAGCTACAATGAGCAGTTCTTC. The full variable domain, its missing parts supplied by reference TRBV28 and TRBJ2-1, is DVKVTQSSRYLVKRTGEKVFLECVQDMDHENMFWYRQDPGLGLRLIYFSYDVKMKEKGDIPEGYSVSREKKERFSLILESASTNQTSMYLCASKDSYNEQFFGPGTRLTVL.

The genes are TRBV7-9 and TRBJ1-6, with 9 bases matching TRBD1. Germline-derived CDR1 and CDR2 are SEHNR and FQNEAQ (reference sequence). V lost 4 bases and J lost 10; bases outside the gene matches: 14. This CDR3 contains 17 residues. The CDR3 loop reads CASSSPFGGQGQSPLHF. The CDR3 DNA sequence: TGTGCCAGCAGCTCCCCTTTTGGGGGACAGGGTCAATCACCCCTCCACTTT.